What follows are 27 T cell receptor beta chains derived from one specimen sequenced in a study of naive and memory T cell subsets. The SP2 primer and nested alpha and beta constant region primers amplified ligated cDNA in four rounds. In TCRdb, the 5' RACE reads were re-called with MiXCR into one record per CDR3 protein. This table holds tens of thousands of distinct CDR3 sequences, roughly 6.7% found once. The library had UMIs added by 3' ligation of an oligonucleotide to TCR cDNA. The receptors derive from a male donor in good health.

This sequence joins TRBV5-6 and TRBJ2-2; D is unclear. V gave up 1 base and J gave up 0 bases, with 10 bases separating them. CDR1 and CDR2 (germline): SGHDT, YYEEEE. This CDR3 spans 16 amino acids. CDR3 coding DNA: TGTGCCAGCAGCTTGTGGCACTCCGCGAACACCGGGGAGCTGTTTTTT. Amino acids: CASSLWHSANTGELFF.

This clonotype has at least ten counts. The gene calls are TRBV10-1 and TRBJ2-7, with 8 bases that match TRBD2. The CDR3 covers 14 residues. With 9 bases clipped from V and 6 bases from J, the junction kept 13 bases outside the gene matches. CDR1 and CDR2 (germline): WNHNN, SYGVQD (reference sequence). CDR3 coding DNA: TGCGCCAGAATCGGGAGGGCGCGGCGTGTCGAGCAGTACTTC. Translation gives CARIGRARRVEQYF.

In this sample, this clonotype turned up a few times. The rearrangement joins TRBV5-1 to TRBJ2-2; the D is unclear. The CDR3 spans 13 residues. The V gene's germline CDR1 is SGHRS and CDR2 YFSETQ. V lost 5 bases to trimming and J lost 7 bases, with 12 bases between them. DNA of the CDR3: TGCGCCAGCAGTAACGGACCAGACGGGGAGCTGTTTTTT. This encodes CASSNGPDGELFF.

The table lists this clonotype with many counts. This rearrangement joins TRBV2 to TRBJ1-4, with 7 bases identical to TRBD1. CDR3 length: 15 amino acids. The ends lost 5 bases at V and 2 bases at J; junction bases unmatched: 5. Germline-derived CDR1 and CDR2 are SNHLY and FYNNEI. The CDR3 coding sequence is TGTGCCAGCAGTAGGACAGGCGGGACTAATGAAAAACTGTTTTTT. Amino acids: CASSRTGGTNEKLFF.

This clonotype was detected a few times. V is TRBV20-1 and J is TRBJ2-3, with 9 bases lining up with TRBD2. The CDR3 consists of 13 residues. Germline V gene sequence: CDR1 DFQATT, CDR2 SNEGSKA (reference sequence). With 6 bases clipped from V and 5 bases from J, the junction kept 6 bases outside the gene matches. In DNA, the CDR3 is TGCAGTGCCTTTAGCGGGAGTAAAGATACGCAGTATTTT. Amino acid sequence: CSAFSGSKDTQYF.

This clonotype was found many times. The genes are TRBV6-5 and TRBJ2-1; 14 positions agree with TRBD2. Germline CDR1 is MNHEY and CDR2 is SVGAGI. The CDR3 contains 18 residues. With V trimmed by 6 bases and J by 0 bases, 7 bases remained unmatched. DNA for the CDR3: TGTGCCAGCAGACGCCGACTAGCGGGAGGGCCCTCCTACAATGAGCAGTTCTTC. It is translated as CASRRRLAGGPSYNEQFF.

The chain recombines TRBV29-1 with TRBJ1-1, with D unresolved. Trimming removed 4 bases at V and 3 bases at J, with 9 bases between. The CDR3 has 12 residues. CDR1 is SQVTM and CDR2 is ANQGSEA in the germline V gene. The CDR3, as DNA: TGCAGCGTTGTAGTTAAGGACACTGAAGCTTTCTTT. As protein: CSVVVKDTEAFF.

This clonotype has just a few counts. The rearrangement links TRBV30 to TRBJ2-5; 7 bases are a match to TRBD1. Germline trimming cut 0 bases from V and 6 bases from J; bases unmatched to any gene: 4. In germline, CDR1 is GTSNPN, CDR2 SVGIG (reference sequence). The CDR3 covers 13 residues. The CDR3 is CAWSVQGTKTQYF. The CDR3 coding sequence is TGTGCCTGGAGTGTACAGGGGACAAAGACCCAGTACTTC.

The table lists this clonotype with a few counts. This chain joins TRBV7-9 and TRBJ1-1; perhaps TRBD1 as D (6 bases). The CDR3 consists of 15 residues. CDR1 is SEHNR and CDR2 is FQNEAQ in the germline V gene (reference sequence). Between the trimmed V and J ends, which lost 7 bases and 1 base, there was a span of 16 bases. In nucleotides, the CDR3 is TGTGCCAGCACCCAAGGGGGGACCGCGAACACTGAAGCTTTCTTT. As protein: CASTQGGTANTEAFF.

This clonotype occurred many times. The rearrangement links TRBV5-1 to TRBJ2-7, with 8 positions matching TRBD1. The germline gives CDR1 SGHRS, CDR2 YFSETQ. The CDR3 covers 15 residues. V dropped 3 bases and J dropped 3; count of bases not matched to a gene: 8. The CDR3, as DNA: TGCGCCAGCAGCTCTTTACAGGGGGTTAGCTACGAGCAGTACTTC. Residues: CASSSLQGVSYEQYF.

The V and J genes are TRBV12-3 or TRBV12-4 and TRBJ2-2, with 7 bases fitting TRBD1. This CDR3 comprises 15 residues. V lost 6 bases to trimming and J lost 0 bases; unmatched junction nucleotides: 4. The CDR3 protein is CASRPGQPNTGELFF. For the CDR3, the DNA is TGTGCCAGCAGACCGGGACAGCCGAACACCGGGGAGCTGTTTTTT.

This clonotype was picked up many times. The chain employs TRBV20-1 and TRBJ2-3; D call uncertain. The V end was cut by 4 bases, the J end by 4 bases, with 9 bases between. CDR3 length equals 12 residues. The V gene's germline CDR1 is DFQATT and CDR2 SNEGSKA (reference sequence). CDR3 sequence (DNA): TGCAGTGCTAAAGATGGGGCAGATACGCAGTATTTT. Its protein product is CSAKDGADTQYF.

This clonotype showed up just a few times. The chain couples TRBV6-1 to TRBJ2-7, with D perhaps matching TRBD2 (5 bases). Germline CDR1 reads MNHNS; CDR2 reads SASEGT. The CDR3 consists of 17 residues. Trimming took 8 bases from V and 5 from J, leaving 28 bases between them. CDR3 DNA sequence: TGTGCCAGCGGCCTTTTGTTCCGAACTAGAATATCGGACGAGCAGTACTTC. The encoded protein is CASGLLFRTRISDEQYF.

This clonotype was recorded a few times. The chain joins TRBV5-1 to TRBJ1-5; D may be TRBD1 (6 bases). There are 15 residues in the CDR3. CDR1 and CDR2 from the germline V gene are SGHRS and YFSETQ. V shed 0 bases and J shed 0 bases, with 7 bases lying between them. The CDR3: CASSLEGGSNQPQHF. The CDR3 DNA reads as TGCGCCAGCAGCTTGGAGGGGGGTAGCAATCAGCCCCAGCATTTT.

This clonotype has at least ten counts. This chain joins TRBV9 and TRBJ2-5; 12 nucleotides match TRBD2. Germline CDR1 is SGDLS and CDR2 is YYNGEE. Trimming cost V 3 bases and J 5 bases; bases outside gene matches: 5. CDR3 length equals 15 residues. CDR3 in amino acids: CASSALTSGGETQYF. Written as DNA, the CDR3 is TGTGCCAGCAGCGCGCTGACTAGCGGGGGCGAGACCCAGTACTTC.

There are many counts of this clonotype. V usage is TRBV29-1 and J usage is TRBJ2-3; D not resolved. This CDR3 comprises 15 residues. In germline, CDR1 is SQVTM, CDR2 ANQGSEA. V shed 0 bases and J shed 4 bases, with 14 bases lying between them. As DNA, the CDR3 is TGCAGCGTTGAAGAAGGTCCAGTGGGCGCAGATACGCAGTATTTT. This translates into CSVEEGPVGADTQYF.

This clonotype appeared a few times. This chain's CDR3 is CASSSPPSYEQYF. In DNA, the CDR3 is TGTGCCAGTAGTTCACCCCCCTCCTACGAGCAGTACTTC. V is TRBV19 and J is TRBJ2-7; D uncertain. Germline V lookup: CDR1 LNHDA, CDR2 SQIVND (reference sequence). V was clipped by 5 bases and J by 0 bases, with 8 bases between them. This CDR3 region has 13 residues.

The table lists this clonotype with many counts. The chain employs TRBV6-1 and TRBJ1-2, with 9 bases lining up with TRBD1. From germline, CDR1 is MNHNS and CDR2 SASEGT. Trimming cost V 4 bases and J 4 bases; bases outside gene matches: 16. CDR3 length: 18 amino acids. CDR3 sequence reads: CASSVNPWDRDMSYGYTF. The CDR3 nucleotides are TGTGCCAGCAGTGTAAACCCTTGGGACAGGGATATGAGCTATGGCTACACCTTC.

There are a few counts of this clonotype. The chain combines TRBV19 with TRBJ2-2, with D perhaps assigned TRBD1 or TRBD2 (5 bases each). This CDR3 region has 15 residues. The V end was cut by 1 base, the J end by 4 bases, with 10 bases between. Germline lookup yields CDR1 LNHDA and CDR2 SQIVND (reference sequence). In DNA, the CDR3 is TGTGCCAGTAGTATAGGAGGGGTTGGCACCGGGGAGCTGTTTTTT. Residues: CASSIGGVGTGELFF.

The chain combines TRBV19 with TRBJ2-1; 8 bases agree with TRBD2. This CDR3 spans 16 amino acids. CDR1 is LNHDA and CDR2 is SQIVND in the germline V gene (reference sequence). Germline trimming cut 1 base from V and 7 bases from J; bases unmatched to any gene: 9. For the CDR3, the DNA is TGTGCCAGTAGTATAGCCACCGGGAGGGCGAGGAATGAGCAGTTCTTC. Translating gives CASSIATGRARNEQFF. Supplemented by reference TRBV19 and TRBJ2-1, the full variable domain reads DGGITQSPKYLFRKEGQNVTLSCEQNLNHDAMYWYRQDPGQGLRLIYYSQIVNDFQKGDIAEGYSVSREKKESFPLTVTSAQKNPTAFYLCASSIATGRARNEQFFGPGTRLTVL.

CDR3 bases: TGCAGCGTTAGAGGACTAGCGGGGCCGGGCGATGAGCAGTTCTTC. Amino acid sequence: CSVRGLAGPGDEQFF. The chain has TRBV29-1 and TRBJ2-1, with TRBD2 matching 12 bases. CDR1 is SQVTM and CDR2 is ANQGSEA in the germline V gene. V shed 5 bases and J 8 bases; nucleotides not matched to a gene: 10. The CDR3 loop spans 15 amino acids.

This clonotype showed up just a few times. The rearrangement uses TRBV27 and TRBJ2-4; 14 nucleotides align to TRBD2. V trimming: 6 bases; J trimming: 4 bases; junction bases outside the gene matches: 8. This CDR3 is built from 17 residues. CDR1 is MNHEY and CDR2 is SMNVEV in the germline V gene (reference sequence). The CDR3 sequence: CASSLTGTSGGKNIQYF. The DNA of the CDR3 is TGTGCCAGCAGCCTAACCGGGACTAGCGGGGGTAAAAACATTCAGTACTTC.

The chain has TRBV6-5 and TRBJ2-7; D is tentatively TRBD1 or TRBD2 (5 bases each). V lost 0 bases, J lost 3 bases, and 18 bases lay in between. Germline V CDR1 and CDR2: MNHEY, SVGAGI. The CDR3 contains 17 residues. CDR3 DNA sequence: TGTGCCAGCAGTTACTCGGGGGTCGGCAGTCTTGTCTACGAGCAGTACTTC. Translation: CASSYSGVGSLVYEQYF.

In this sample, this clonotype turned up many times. The CDR3 nucleotides read TGCGCCAGCAGCCTGGACCGCCGGTGGCCAGATACGCAGTATTTT. This encodes CASSLDRRWPDTQYF. V is TRBV5-1 and J is TRBJ2-3, with D uncertain. This CDR3 is 15 amino acids long. V lost 4 bases and J lost 4, with 16 bases in between. Germline lookup yields CDR1 SGHRS and CDR2 YFSETQ.

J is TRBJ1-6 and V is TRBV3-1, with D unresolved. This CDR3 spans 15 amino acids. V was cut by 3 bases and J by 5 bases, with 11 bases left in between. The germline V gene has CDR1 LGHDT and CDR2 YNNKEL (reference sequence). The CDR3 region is CASSQMLGNNSPLHF. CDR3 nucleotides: TGTGCCAGCAGCCAGATGCTAGGGAATAATTCACCCCTCCACTTT. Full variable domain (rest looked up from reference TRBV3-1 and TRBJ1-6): DTAVSQTPKYLVTQMGNDKSIKCEQNLGHDTMYWYKQDSKKFLKIMFSYNNKELIINETVPNRFSPKSPDKAHLNLHINSLELGDSAVYFCASSQMLGNNSPLHFGNGTRLTVT.

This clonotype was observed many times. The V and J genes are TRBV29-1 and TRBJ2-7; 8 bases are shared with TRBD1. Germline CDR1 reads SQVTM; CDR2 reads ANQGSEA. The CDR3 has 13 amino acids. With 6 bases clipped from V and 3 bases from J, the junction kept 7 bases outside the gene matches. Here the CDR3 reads CSVSTGDGYEQYF. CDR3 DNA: TGCAGCGTATCGACAGGGGACGGCTACGAGCAGTACTTC.

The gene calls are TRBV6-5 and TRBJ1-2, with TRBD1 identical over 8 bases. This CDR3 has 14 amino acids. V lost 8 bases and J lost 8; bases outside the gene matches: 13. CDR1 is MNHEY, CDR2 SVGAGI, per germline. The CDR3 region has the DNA TGTGCCAGCGGAACCGTCCAGGGGGCGCGGGGCTACACCTTC. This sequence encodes CASGTVQGARGYTF.